A single sample gave rise to the 17 T cell receptor beta chains below, sequenced in a study of cytomegalovirus exposure and HLA in healthy donors. The PCR employed 60 Vbeta primers together with 13 Jbeta primers. Profiled with immunoSEQ multiplex PCR; TCRdb holds only in-frame clones, not every one. The table records about 170,000 clones, about 62% of them present only once. The sample was PBMCs. Receptors originate from a man aged 40-49 years in good health and CMV-seronegative.

The chain employs TRBV9 and TRBJ2-1, with a tentative D call TRBD2 (7 bases). The V gene lost 2 bases and the J gene lost 2 bases, with 20 bases spanning the gap. Germline V CDR1 and CDR2: SGDLS, YYNGEE. The CDR3 spans 18 residues. CDR3 in DNA: TGTGCCAGCAGCGTGTCCTATGGGTTGCGGGGGCCCTACAATGAGCAGTTCTTC. Its protein is CASSVSYGLRGPYNEQFF.

The chain recombines TRBV29-1 with TRBJ2-3, with TRBD1 identical over 7 bases. The CDR3 has 15 amino acids. V was clipped by 3 bases and J by 3 bases; unmatched bases: 9. Germline assignment: CDR1 SQVTM and CDR2 ANQGSEA. The CDR3 DNA is TGCAGCGTTGACGGTGACAGGGTAGGAACAGATACGCAGTATTTT. This sequence encodes CSVDGDRVGTDTQYF.

This clone was counted only a few times. CDR3 sequence reads: CASSRGGEQYF. The CDR3 coding sequence is TGTGCCAGCAGCCGCGGGGGCGAGCAGTACTTC. The chain couples TRBV7-3 to TRBJ2-7; 7 bases align to TRBD2. Trimming removed 5 bases from V and 6 bases from J; junction bases left unmatched: 1. The CDR3 sequence is 11 residues long. Per germline, CDR1 SGHTA and CDR2 FQGTGA.

This clone was seen more than once but under ten times. The chain carries TRBV6-5 and TRBJ1-1, with TRBD1 matching 8 bases. Trimming at V came to 5 bases and at J to 5 bases, leaving 4 bases not matched to a gene. This CDR3 is built from 13 residues. Germline loops: CDR1 MNHEY, CDR2 SVGAGI. The CDR3 here is CASSPGQGTEAFF. The CDR3 bases are TGTGCCAGCAGTCCCGGACAGGGAACTGAAGCTTTCTTT.

The chain links TRBV7-2 to TRBJ2-1; D call uncertain. Germline CDR1 is SGHTA and CDR2 is FQGNSA. There are 13 residues in the CDR3. V shed 3 bases and J shed 4 bases, with 7 bases lying between them. The CDR3 sequence: CASSFGDYNEQFF. CDR3 DNA: TGTGCCAGCAGCTTCGGAGATTACAATGAGCAGTTCTTC. The complete variable domain, with remaining parts taken from reference TRBV7-2 and TRBJ2-1, reads GAGVSQSPSNKVTEKGKDVELRCDPISGHTALYWYRQSLGQGLEFLIYFQGNSAPDKSGLPSDRFSAERTGGSVSTLTIQRTQQEDSAVYLCASSFGDYNEQFFGPGTRLTVL.

This chain uses TRBV14 with TRBJ1-1; 7 bases are a match to TRBD1. This CDR3 has 13 amino acids. V was clipped by 4 bases and J by 6 bases; unmatched bases: 5. Germline CDR1 is SGHDN and CDR2 is FVKESK. In DNA form, the CDR3 reads TGTGCCAGCAGCCCATCCGGGACAGCTGAAGCTTTCTTT. This gives the protein CASSPSGTAEAFF.

The chain is built from TRBV6-1 and TRBJ2-7; 7 bases line up with TRBD1. The CDR3 contains 14 residues. Trimming at V came to 10 bases and at J to 0 bases, leaving 9 bases not matched to a gene. Germline V gives CDR1 MNHNS, CDR2 SASEGT. CDR3 sequence: CATTDRVSSYEQYF. CDR3 DNA: TGTGCCACTACCGACAGGGTGAGCTCCTACGAGCAGTACTTC.

This clone was picked up one time. This rearrangement joins TRBV7-8 to TRBJ1-5; 7 bases line up with TRBD1. There are 14 residues in the CDR3. Germline CDR1 is SGHVS and CDR2 is FQNEAQ. V gave up 5 bases and J gave up 5 bases; unmatched junction bases: 6. This CDR3 is CASSPDRVDQPQHF. The CDR3 nucleotides read TGTGCCAGCAGCCCCGACAGGGTAGATCAGCCCCAGCATTTT.

J is TRBJ2-7 and V is TRBV19; 7 nucleotides align to TRBD1. Losses at the gene ends were 5 bases for V and 3 bases for J; bases not matched to a gene: 4. Germline V gene lookup returns CDR1 LNHDA and CDR2 SQIVND (reference sequence). The CDR3 length is 13 residues. The CDR3 loop reads CASSVNRGYEQYF. As DNA, the CDR3 is TGTGCCAGTAGTGTTAACAGGGGCTACGAGCAGTACTTC.

This clone has more than one count but fewer than ten. This chain uses TRBV10-3 with TRBJ1-4, with 8 bases fitting TRBD1. CDR1 and CDR2 (germline): ENHRY, SYGVKD. The CDR3 extends over 15 amino acids. With 6 bases clipped from V and 8 bases from J, the junction kept 11 bases outside the gene matches. CDR3 nucleotides: TGTGCCATCAGCCCCGTGACAGGGGCCACAGAAAAACTGTTTTTT. Translated, it gives CAISPVTGATEKLFF.

This chain connects TRBV5-1 to TRBJ1-1; no firm D call. CDR1 and CDR2 from the germline V gene are SGHRS and YFSETQ. The CDR3 consists of 16 residues. The germline V and J ends were trimmed by 0 bases and 4 bases, with 16 bases remaining between them. Here the CDR3 reads CASSLAGSGGSTEAFF. As DNA, the CDR3 is TGCGCCAGCAGCTTGGCTGGCAGCGGAGGGAGCACTGAAGCTTTCTTT.

This chain uses TRBV19 with TRBJ2-5; D may be TRBD1 (6 bases). The DNA end is a closer match to TRBJ2-7, so the J assignment may be wrong. Per the germline V gene, CDR1 is LNHDA and CDR2 is SQIVND (reference sequence). This CDR3 region has 14 residues. The CDR3 nucleotides are TGTGCCAGTACCACGCGTGACAGGCCCTACGAGCAGTACTTC. The encoded protein is CASTTRDRPYEQYF.

The chain joins TRBV2 to TRBJ2-7; tentatively, D is TRBD1 (5 bases). The CDR3 length is 11 residues. The germline V gene has CDR1 SNHLY and CDR2 FYNNEI. Trimming removed 5 bases at V and 4 bases at J, with 6 bases between. The DNA for the CDR3 is TGTGCCAGCAGTTACAGGTACGAGCAGTACTTC. Amino acids: CASSYRYEQYF.

This clone was observed once. The chain recombines TRBV7-2 with TRBJ2-1; D remains ambiguous. V was pared by 3 bases and J by 5 bases, with 26 bases between. Germline V lookup: CDR1 SGHTA, CDR2 FQGNSA. This CDR3 region has 19 residues. This chain's CDR3 is CASSLFVPAANQQDNEQFF. The CDR3 DNA is TGTGCCAGCAGCTTGTTTGTCCCGGCCGCGAACCAGCAGGACAATGAGCAGTTCTTC.

This clone has more than one count but fewer than ten. The CDR3 is CASSLTISYNEQFF. CDR3 bases: TGCGCCAGCAGCTTAACTATCTCCTACAATGAGCAGTTCTTC. The chain recombines TRBV5-1 with TRBJ2-1; the D is unclear. Looked up from germline, CDR1 is SGHRS and CDR2 is YFSETQ. The CDR3 length is 14 residues. Trimming shortened V by 2 bases and J by 0 bases, and 6 bases separated the two germline ends.

This clone has a handful of counts. This chain joins TRBV4-3 and TRBJ2-7, with D perhaps TRBD2 (6 bases). The V gene lost 0 bases and the J gene lost 4 bases, with 7 bases spanning the gap. CDR3 length equals 13 residues. CDR1 is LGHNA and CDR2 is YSLEER in the germline V gene. The CDR3 protein is CASSQDGGYEQYF. The CDR3, as DNA: TGCGCCAGCAGCCAAGATGGGGGGTACGAGCAGTACTTC.

The chain carries TRBV4-1 and TRBJ2-7; maybe TRBD1 (5 bases). Germline V lookup: CDR1 MGHRA, CDR2 YSYEKL. This CDR3 has 13 residues. Trimming pared 8 bases from V and 1 base from J, leaving 12 bases between. The CDR3 DNA is TGCGCCAGCTCAGGGTACAGGTCCTACGAGCAGTACTTC. The encoded protein is CASSGYRSYEQYF.